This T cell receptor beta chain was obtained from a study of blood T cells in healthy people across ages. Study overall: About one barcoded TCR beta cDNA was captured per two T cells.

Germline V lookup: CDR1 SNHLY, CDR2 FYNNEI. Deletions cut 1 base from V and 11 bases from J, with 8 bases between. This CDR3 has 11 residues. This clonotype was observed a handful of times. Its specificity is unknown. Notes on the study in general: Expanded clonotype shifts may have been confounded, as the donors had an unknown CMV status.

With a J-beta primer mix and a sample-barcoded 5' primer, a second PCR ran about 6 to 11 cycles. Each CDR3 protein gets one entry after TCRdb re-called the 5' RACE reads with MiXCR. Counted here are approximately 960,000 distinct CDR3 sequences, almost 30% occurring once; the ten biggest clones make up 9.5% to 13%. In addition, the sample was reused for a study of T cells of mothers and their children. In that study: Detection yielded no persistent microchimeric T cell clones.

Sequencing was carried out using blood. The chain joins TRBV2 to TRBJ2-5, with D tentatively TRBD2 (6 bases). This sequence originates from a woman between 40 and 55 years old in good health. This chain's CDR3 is CASSEGGTQYF. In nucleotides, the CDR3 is TGTGCCAGCAGTGAAGGCGGGACTCAGTACTTC. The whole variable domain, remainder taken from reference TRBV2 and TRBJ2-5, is EPEVTQTPSHQVTQMGQEVILRCVPISNHLYFYWYRQILGQKVEFLVSFYNNEISEKSEIFDDQFSVERPDGSNFTLKIRSTKLEDSAMYFCASSEGGTQYFGPGTRLLVL.